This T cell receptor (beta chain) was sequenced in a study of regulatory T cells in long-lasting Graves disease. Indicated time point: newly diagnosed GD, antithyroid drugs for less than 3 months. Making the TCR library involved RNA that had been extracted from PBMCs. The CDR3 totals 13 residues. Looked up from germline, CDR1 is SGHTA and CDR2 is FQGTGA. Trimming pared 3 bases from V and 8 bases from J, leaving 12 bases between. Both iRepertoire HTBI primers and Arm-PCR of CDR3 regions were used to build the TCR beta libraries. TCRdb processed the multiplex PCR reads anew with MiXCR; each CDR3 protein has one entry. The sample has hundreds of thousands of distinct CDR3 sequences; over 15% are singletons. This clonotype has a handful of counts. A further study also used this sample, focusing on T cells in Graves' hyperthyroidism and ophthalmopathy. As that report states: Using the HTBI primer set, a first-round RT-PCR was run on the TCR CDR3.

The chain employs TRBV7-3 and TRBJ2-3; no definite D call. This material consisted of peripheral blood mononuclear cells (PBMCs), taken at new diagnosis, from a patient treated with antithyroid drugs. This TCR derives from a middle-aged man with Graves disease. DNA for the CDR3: TGTGCCAGCAGCTTCTCGACCCTGAGTACGCAGTATTTT. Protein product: CASSFSTLSTQYF.